This is a list of T cell receptor beta chains from one sample in a study of cytomegalovirus exposure and HLA in healthy donors. TCRdb's table, derived via immunoSEQ multiplex PCR, lists solely in-frame clones and lacks some. This sample yields fewer than 250,000 clones, of which around 78% are seen a single time; around 5.6% belongs to the top ten. Sequences were obtained from PBMCs. Every receptor here comes from a woman under 30 in good health and CMV-seronegative. CDR3s include the opening cysteine and the closing phenylalanine or tryptophan. The D gene is left open where the match is weak. Size values are once, few and many counts, or a class for expanded clones, and some rows have none.

D	size	V	J	CDR3	DNA
NA	NA	TRBV6-4	TRBJ2-1	CASLLCGGGVTMDEQFF	TGTGCCAGCTTATTGTGCGGCGGGGGCGTAACTATGGATGAGCAGTTCTTC
NA	once	TRBV5-6	TRBJ2-7	CASSLGQNYEQYF	TGTGCCAGCAGCTTGGGACAGAACTACGAGCAGTACTTC
NA	NA	TRBV7-2	TRBJ1-2	CASSSGRDYGYTF	TGTGCCAGCAGCTCGGGCAGGGACTATGGCTACACCTTC
TRBD1	NA	TRBV30	TRBJ2-2	CAWSGGQGGGELFF	TGTGCCTGGAGTGGGGGACAGGGTGGCGGGGAGCTGTTTTTT
NA	NA	TRBV27	TRBJ2-3	CASGRDGRTDTQYF	TGTGCCAGCGGCCGGGACGGGCGCACAGATACGCAGTATTTT
NA	NA	TRBV6-5	TRBJ2-7	CASSPSPTSYEQYF	TGTGCCAGCAGCCCATCACCTACTTCCTACGAGCAGTACTTC
NA	NA	TRBV6-1	TRBJ1-6	CASSEAGGSNSPLHF	TGTGCCAGCAGTGAAGCCGGGGGAAGTAATTCACCCCTCCACTTT
NA	NA	TRBV7-6	TRBJ1-1	CASSMALNTEAFF	TGTGCCAGCAGCATGGCACTGAACACTGAAGCTTTCTTT
TRBD2	NA	TRBV28	TRBJ2-1	CASIDSGASNEQFF	TGTGCCAGCATTGATAGCGGGGCTAGCAATGAGCAGTTCTTC
NA	NA	TRBV6-6	TRBJ1-2	CASSYSSSRDDYGYTF	TGTGCCAGCAGTTACTCGAGCTCCCGGGACGACTATGGCTACACCTTC
NA	NA	TRBV9	TRBJ2-6	CASRGFSSGANVLTF	TGTGCCAGCAGGGGATTCAGCTCTGGGGCCAACGTCCTGACTTTC
TRBD1	few	TRBV5-6	TRBJ1-2	CASSRDSGYTF	TGTGCCAGCAGCCGGGACAGTGGCTACACCTTC
NA	NA	TRBV2	TRBJ1-4	CASSEGQAVNEKLFF	TGTGCCAGCAGTGAAGGGCAGGCCGTAAATGAAAAACTGTTTTTT
NA	NA	TRBV29-1	TRBJ2-5	CSVGDTTETQYF	TGCAGCGTTGGAGATACCACCGAGACCCAGTACTTC
NA	once	TRBV6-5	TRBJ2-1	CASRDENEQFF	TGTGCCAGCAGGGACGAGAATGAGCAGTTCTTC
TRBD1	NA	TRBV28	TRBJ1-2	CASSFPSGGSYGYTF	TGTGCCAGCAGTTTCCCGTCAGGGGGTTCCTATGGCTACACCTTC
NA	NA	TRBV30	TRBJ2-3	CAWSPILPSTDTQYF	TGTGCCTGGAGTCCTATACTTCCCTCCACAGATACGCAGTATTTT
NA	NA	TRBV27	TRBJ1-5	CASRGPFRNQPQHF	TGTGCCAGCAGAGGTCCCTTCCGCAATCAGCCCCAGCATTTT
TRBD1	NA	TRBV27	TRBJ1-3	CASSQYFQTGRLGNTIYF	TGTGCCAGCAGCCAGTATTTCCAGACAGGGCGGCTTGGAAACACCATATATTTT
NA	NA	TRBV14	TRBJ2-3	CASSPRRVGRSAPTDTQYF	TGTGCCAGCAGCCCTCGAAGGGTGGGCCGGAGCGCCCCCACAGATACGCAGTATTTT
NA	NA	TRBV9	TRBJ1-2	CASSVGGLSNYGYTF	TGTGCCAGCAGCGTAGGTGGACTGAGTAACTATGGCTACACCTTC
TRBD2	NA	TRBV7-2	TRBJ2-1	CASSLQASGRSRAYNEQFF	TGTGCCAGCAGCTTACAGGCTAGCGGGAGGAGTAGAGCCTACAATGAGCAGTTCTTC
TRBD1	NA	TRBV29-1	TRBJ1-1	CSATDRANTEAFF	TGCAGCGCCACGGACAGGGCGAACACTGAAGCTTTCTTT
TRBD1	NA	TRBV27	TRBJ1-1	CASSTGQLNTEAFF	TGTGCCAGCAGTACGGGACAGTTGAACACTGAAGCTTTCTTT
NA	NA	TRBV2	TRBJ2-1	CASSELGPAYNEQFF	TGTGCCAGCAGTGAGCTGGGACCGGCCTACAATGAGCAGTTCTTC
NA	many	TRBV6-1	TRBJ1-1	CASRKGPLDTEAFF	TGTGCCAGCAGGAAAGGTCCCCTTGACACTGAAGCTTTCTTT
NA	NA	TRBV28	TRBJ1-2	CASSHSQTYGYTF	TGTGCCAGCAGCCACAGCCAAACCTATGGCTACACCTTC
NA	NA	TRBV9	TRBJ2-7	CASSPGASVYYEQYF	TGTGCCAGCAGCCCAGGGGCTAGCGTGTACTACGAGCAGTACTTC
TRBD1	NA	TRBV18	TRBJ1-3	CASSPLSGTVYSGNTIYF	TGTGCCAGCTCACCGCTGTCTGGGACAGTTTACTCTGGAAACACCATATATTTT
TRBD1	NA	TRBV5-1	TRBJ1-3	CASSLGARQGLNTIYF	TGCGCCAGCAGCTTGGGGGCCCGACAGGGACTAAACACCATATATTTT
NA	NA	TRBV5-1	TRBJ2-7	CASSSTPGSPYEQYF	TGCGCCAGCAGCTCCACGCCGGGGTCCCCCTACGAGCAGTACTTC
NA	NA	TRBV5-1	TRBJ1-3	CASSFAPRSSSGNTIYF	TGCGCCAGCAGCTTCGCACCCAGATCCAGCTCTGGAAACACCATATATTTT
NA	once	TRBV6-5	TRBJ1-1	CASSGKRANTEAFF	TGTGCCAGCAGCGGTAAGAGGGCGAACACTGAAGCTTTCTTT
NA	NA	TRBV5-1	TRBJ2-3	CASSLAGPRTDTQYF	TGCGCCAGCAGCCTCGCCGGGCCCCGCACAGATACGCAGTATTTT
TRBD1	NA	TRBV2	TRBJ1-2	CASTTIPGQGTSGYTF	TGTGCCAGCACGACCATTCCGGGACAGGGAACTTCTGGCTACACCTTC
NA	NA	TRBV5-1	TRBJ1-2	CASSFTKTYGYTF	TGCGCCAGCAGCTTTACGAAAACCTATGGCTACACCTTC
NA	once	TRBV19	TRBJ1-2	CASSIDALTAAGENYGYTF	TGTGCCAGTAGTATAGATGCGTTAACGGCGGCAGGGGAGAACTATGGCTACACCTTC
NA	few	TRBV6-5	TRBJ1-1	CASRTDLEAFF	TGTGCCAGCAGGACAGACCTTGAAGCTTTCTTT
TRBD1	NA	TRBV11-2	TRBJ1-2	CASSLEGQGDYGYTF	TGTGCCAGCAGCTTAGAAGGACAGGGTGACTATGGCTACACCTTC
NA	NA	TRBV5-4	TRBJ2-3	CASRWASTDTQYF	TGTGCCAGCAGGTGGGCTAGCACAGATACGCAGTATTTT
NA	NA	TRBV27	TRBJ2-3	CASSRLGYTDTQYF	TGTGCCAGCAGTAGACTAGGATACACAGATACGCAGTATTTT
NA	NA	TRBV5-1	TRBJ1-3	CASSSDGSGNTIYF	TGCGCCAGCAGCTCGGACGGATCTGGAAACACCATATATTTT
TRBD2	NA	TRBV11-2	TRBJ2-1	CASSLRLAGNEQFF	TGTGCCAGCAGCTTAAGACTAGCGGGGAATGAGCAGTTCTTC
TRBD1	NA	TRBV7-6	TRBJ2-7	CASSSYRDRGYEQYF	TGTGCCAGCAGCTCGTACCGGGACAGAGGCTACGAGCAGTACTTC
NA	NA	TRBV2	TRBJ2-2	CATRQTPQVTGELFF	TGTGCCACCAGACAGACCCCGCAGGTCACCGGGGAGCTGTTTTTT
NA	NA	TRBV27	TRBJ1-3	CASSLFGASGNTIYF	TGTGCCAGCAGTTTATTCGGGGCGTCTGGAAACACCATATATTTT
NA	NA	TRBV5-6	TRBJ2-1	CASSLIWNEQFF	TGTGCCAGCAGCTTGATCTGGAATGAGCAGTTCTTC
TRBD1	NA	TRBV19	TRBJ1-5	CASSPRDRGLSNQPQHF	TGTGCCAGTAGTCCACGGGACAGGGGGCTTAGCAATCAGCCCCAGCATTTT
TRBD2	once	TRBV9	TRBJ2-2	CASSVVAGGQAGELFF	TGTGCCAGCAGCGTAGTGGCGGGGGGGCAGGCCGGGGAGCTGTTTTTT
TRBD1	NA	TRBV11-2	TRBJ2-7	CASSLALTGTYEQYF	TGTGCCAGCAGCTTAGCCCTGACAGGGACCTACGAGCAGTACTTC
NA	NA	TRBV4-1	TRBJ2-1	CASSQAGIEQFF	TGCGCCAGCAGCCAAGCAGGGATCGAGCAGTTCTTC
NA	NA	TRBV6-5	TRBJ1-6	CASSYSSRGPNSPLHF	TGTGCCAGCAGTTACTCGAGTAGGGGACCTAATTCACCCCTCCACTTT
NA	few	TRBV7-2	TRBJ1-4	CASSLDQGREKLFF	TGTGCCAGCAGCTTAGACCAGGGCCGGGAAAAACTGTTTTTT